This entry is about one T cell receptor beta chain. The sample comes from a study of blood T cell repertoires in COVID-19. Study-wide background: Spain, Italy and the United States supplied samples that represented acute and convalescent COVID-19. Sources were T cells, B-cell-depleted T cells, or PBMCs; the material itself was cDNA or gDNA.

Germline assignment: CDR1 MDHEN and CDR2 SYDVKM. Trimming removed 1 base from V and 6 bases from J, with 9 bases in between. The CDR3 has 13 residues. Original analysis: Estimated nucleated cell counts came from reference gene primer amplification. Profiling relied on immunoSEQ multiplex PCR, and the TCRdb table lists in-frame clones only, not all of them. V and J calls and clone size are given by that table; D and trimming were obtained from the DNA. The top ten clones hold approximately 11% of a sample with tens of thousands of clones, approximately 79% of them seen once. The J gene is TRBJ2-5, the V gene TRBV28; the D is unclear. The origin of this receptor is a man between 65 and 80 years old with acute or convalescent COVID-19. The sample was peripheral blood. The CDR3 reads CASSLLGTKTQYF. CDR3 DNA sequence: TGTGCCAGCAGTTTATTGGGCACAAAGACCCAGTACTTC.